The next 20 T cell receptor beta chains were all read from a single sample in a study of OX40 agonist ivuxolimab in advanced cancers. Using immunoSEQ multiplex PCR, the repertoire was profiled, and TCRdb retains in-frame clones only, with some absent. The data show roughly 35,000 clones, 80% to 95% seen once. The sequenced sample was CD4+ or CD8+ T cells sorted from blood, obtained in a trial of the OX40 agonist ivuxolimab. The source is an adult with an advanced solid tumor such as melanoma, head and neck, liver or kidney cancer.

The chain recombines TRBV5-6 with TRBJ2-5; D possibly corresponds to TRBD1 (6 bases). The J call may be faulty, since TRBJ2-7 better matches the DNA end. The CDR3 is made up of 17 amino acids. Germline V gene data show CDR1 as SGHDT and CDR2 as YYEEEE. The CDR3 spells CASSLETKGQKTYEQYF. CDR3 nucleotides: TGTGCCAGCAGCCTAGAAACTAAAGGACAGAAAACCTACGAGCAGTACTTC.

The chain uses TRBV28 and TRBJ2-1; TRBD2 might be the D (5 bases). The ends were cut back, 4 bases at V and 0 bases at J, with 10 bases in the middle. The CDR3 consists of 15 residues. Germline V gene sequence: CDR1 MDHEN, CDR2 SYDVKM. CDR3 sequence: CASSSRASSYNEQFF. Here the CDR3 DNA reads TGTGCCAGCAGTTCGCGGGCGAGCTCCTACAATGAGCAGTTCTTC.

V and J are TRBV4-3 and TRBJ2-3, with D possibly being TRBD2 (6 bases). The germline CDR1 and CDR2 sequences are LGHNA and YSLEER. The CDR3 is made up of 18 amino acids. V shed 3 bases and J shed 4 bases, with 23 bases lying between them. CDR3 loop: CASSHPSGVAEQPDTQYF. CDR3 nucleotides: TGCGCCAGCAGCCACCCCTCCGGGGTAGCGGAGCAGCCAGATACGCAGTATTTT.

The rearrangement links TRBV11-2 to TRBJ2-7, with D unclear. Germline CDR1 is SGHAT and CDR2 is FQNNGV. The ends were cut back, 6 bases at V and 3 bases at J, with 3 bases in the middle. This CDR3 has 10 amino acids. The CDR3 spells CASRGYEQYF. DNA for the CDR3: TGTGCCAGCAGGGGCTACGAGCAGTACTTC.

In nucleotides, the CDR3 is TGCGCCAGCAGCTTGGCCCTCGGGGGGCGAGATGGCTACACCTTC. Translated: CASSLALGGRDGYTF. The J gene is TRBJ1-2, the V gene TRBV5-1; perhaps TRBD1 as D (6 bases). The CDR3 covers 15 residues. The V end was cut by 0 bases, the J end by 6 bases, with 15 bases between. Germline V gives CDR1 SGHRS, CDR2 YFSETQ.

This clone turned up a few times. This chain joins TRBV18 and TRBJ2-7; D is uncertain. This CDR3 has 13 amino acids. Trimming left V 2 bases short and J 0 bases short, with 5 bases between. Germline CDR1 and CDR2: KGHSH and LQKENI. The CDR3 loop is CASSPDTSYEQYF. In nucleotides, the CDR3 is TGTGCCAGCTCACCAGACACCTCCTACGAGCAGTACTTC.

The rearrangement joins TRBV5-6 to TRBJ2-3; D might be TRBD1 or TRBD2, each matching 6 bases. V lost 0 bases to trimming and J lost 3 bases, with 11 bases between them. The germline CDR1 and CDR2 sequences are SGHDT and YYEEEE. CDR3 size: 15 residues. CDR3 residues: CASSLVGGRTDTQYF. For the CDR3, the DNA is TGTGCCAGCAGCTTGGTGGGGGGCCGTACAGATACGCAGTATTTT. Variable domain in full (rest from reference TRBV5-6 and TRBJ2-3): DAGVTQSPTHLIKTRGQQVTLRCSPKSGHDTVSWYQQALGQGPQFIFQYYEEEERQRGNFPDRFSGHQFPNYSSELNVNALLLGDSALYLCASSLVGGRTDTQYFGPGTRLTVL.

This rearrangement joins TRBV7-6 to TRBJ2-7, with TRBD1 matching over 9 bases. Germline V gives CDR1 SGHVS, CDR2 FNYEAQ. Trimming took 1 base from V and 7 from J; bases not matched to a gene: 8. The CDR3 has 15 residues. In DNA, the CDR3 is TGTGCCAGCAGCTTAGGCGGGACAGGGAATATGGAGCAGTACTTC. Translated: CASSLGGTGNMEQYF.

The chain carries TRBV7-8 and TRBJ1-2, with TRBD1 as a possible D gene (5 bases). Deletions cut 2 bases from V and 5 bases from J, with 15 bases between. The CDR3 loop spans 15 amino acids. CDR1 SGHVS and CDR2 FQNEAQ come from the germline V gene. The CDR3 protein is CASSLKSLGGYGYTF. CDR3 coding DNA: TGTGCCAGCAGCTTAAAGTCTTTGGGGGGATATGGCTACACCTTC. Looking up the rest from reference TRBV7-8 and TRBJ1-2 gives the full variable domain: GAGVSQSPRYKVAKRGQDVALRCDPISGHVSLFWYQQALGQGPEFLTYFQNEAQLDKSGLPSDRFFAERPEGSVSTLKIQRTQQEDSAVYLCASSLKSLGGYGYTFGSGTRLTVV.

The chain joins TRBV2 to TRBJ2-7; unclear D gene. The length of the CDR3 is 10 residues. With 7 bases removed from V and 5 bases from J, the gap between germline ends came to 6 bases. CDR1 is SNHLY and CDR2 is FYNNEI in the germline V gene. The CDR3 DNA is TGTGCCAGCAATAGTAACGAGCAGTACTTC. Its translation: CASNSNEQYF.

The chain links TRBV28 to TRBJ2-5; no clear D. The end of the DNA aligns better with TRBJ2-7, so the J call may be wrong. The germline CDR1 and CDR2 sequences are MDHEN and SYDVKM. The length of the CDR3 is 12 residues. The chain's CDR3 is CASSLGIYEQYF. The DNA for the CDR3 is TGTGCCAGCAGTTTAGGTATCTACGAGCAGTACTTC.

This chain uses TRBV5-6 with TRBJ2-7, with 9 positions matching TRBD1. This CDR3 region has 14 residues. Germline assignment: CDR1 SGHDT and CDR2 YYEEEE. The J segment lost 4 bases and the V segment lost 4 bases, leaving 6 bases of the junction unmatched. The CDR3 DNA is TGTGCCAGCAGCCCACAGGGGGCGATTTACGAGCAGTACTTC. Translating gives CASSPQGAIYEQYF.

J is TRBJ1-2 and V is TRBV9, with TRBD1 matching 9 bases. V shed 0 bases, J shed 3 bases, and the junction held 6 bases outside the gene matches. CDR1 SGDLS and CDR2 YYNGEE come from the germline V gene. The CDR3 length is 16 residues. CDR3 loop: CASSVGSGQGHYGYTF. The CDR3 bases are TGTGCCAGCAGCGTAGGGTCGGGACAGGGACACTATGGCTACACCTTC.

The chain couples TRBV4-3 to TRBJ2-7; D uncertain. Germline CDR1 reads LGHNA; CDR2 reads YSLEER. The CDR3 is 15 amino acids. Trimming removed 3 bases from V and 2 bases from J, with 14 bases in between. CDR3 loop: CASSQSQRAAYEQYF. CDR3 bases: TGCGCCAGCAGCCAGAGTCAAAGGGCAGCCTACGAGCAGTACTTC.

A single count supports this clone. J is TRBJ1-1 and V is TRBV6-6; no definite D call. This CDR3 region has 12 residues. Germline lookup yields CDR1 MNHNY and CDR2 SVGAGI (reference sequence). Trimming cost V 5 bases and J 0 bases, with 4 bases left between them. CDR3: CASSLLNTEAFF. As DNA, the CDR3 is TGTGCCAGCAGTCTATTGAACACTGAAGCTTTCTTT.

J is TRBJ2-1 and V is TRBV19, with a weak D call TRBD1 (5 bases). Germline loops: CDR1 LNHDA, CDR2 SQIVND (reference sequence). The CDR3 extends over 15 amino acids. Trimming shortened V by 6 bases and J by 1 base, and 13 bases separated the two germline ends. The CDR3 spells CASRPGKSSYNEQFF. CDR3 DNA sequence: TGTGCCAGTAGACCAGGGAAGTCGTCCTACAATGAGCAGTTCTTC.

The chain employs TRBV7-2 and TRBJ1-2; D is perhaps TRBD1 (6 bases). The CDR3 is made up of 16 amino acids. Per the germline V gene, CDR1 is SGHTA and CDR2 is FQGNSA. Trimming removed 1 base at V and 0 bases at J, with 12 bases between. CDR3 amino acids: CASSLGITGPNYGYTF. The CDR3 DNA sequence: TGTGCCAGCAGCTTAGGCATCACAGGGCCTAACTATGGCTACACCTTC.

The V gene is TRBV28, the J gene TRBJ2-1; the match to TRBD2 covers 11 bases. Germline CDR1 reads MDHEN; CDR2 reads SYDVKM. Trimming removed 3 bases from V and 5 bases from J; junction bases left unmatched: 12. There are 18 residues in the CDR3. The CDR3 sequence: CASSLVSGRALKDNEQFF. The CDR3 nucleotides are TGTGCCAGCAGTTTGGTTAGCGGGAGGGCCCTCAAGGACAATGAGCAGTTCTTC.

The genes are TRBV15 and TRBJ1-5; D is ambiguous. Trimming took off 0 bases at V and 6 bases at J, with 6 bases between the two ends. The CDR3 consists of 13 residues. Germline V gives CDR1 LNHNV, CDR2 YYDKDF (reference sequence). The CDR3 loop is CATSREGFQPQHF. DNA for the CDR3: TGTGCCACCAGCAGAGAAGGGTTTCAGCCCCAGCATTTT.

The chain is built from TRBV6-5 and TRBJ1-2; D gene uncertain. The CDR3 loop spans 12 amino acids. V was clipped by 5 bases and J by 10 bases, with 14 bases between them. Germline CDR1 is MNHEY and CDR2 is SVGAGI. Here the CDR3 reads CASSESPAYYTF. The DNA for the CDR3 is TGTGCCAGCAGTGAATCTCCAGCCTACTACACCTTC.